This T cell receptor beta chain came from a study of glioma-infiltrating T cells after dendritic cell vaccination. V gave up 4 bases and J gave up 3 bases, with 12 bases separating them. CDR1 and CDR2 from the germline V gene are SNHLY and FYNNEI. CDR3 size: 14 residues. The method was immunoSEQ multiplex PCR; TCRdb's version includes in-frame clones alone and lacks a portion of them. The sample holds 75,000 to 100,000 clones, around three quarters seen once. The J gene is TRBJ1-2, the V gene TRBV2; D uncertain. The sequence was obtained from a human donor with glioblastoma. The material was blood, obtained before dendritic cell vaccination. The CDR3 DNA reads TGTGCCAGCAGTGTCAACCGGGGAGACTATGGCTACACCTTC. This translates into CASSVNRGDYGYTF.